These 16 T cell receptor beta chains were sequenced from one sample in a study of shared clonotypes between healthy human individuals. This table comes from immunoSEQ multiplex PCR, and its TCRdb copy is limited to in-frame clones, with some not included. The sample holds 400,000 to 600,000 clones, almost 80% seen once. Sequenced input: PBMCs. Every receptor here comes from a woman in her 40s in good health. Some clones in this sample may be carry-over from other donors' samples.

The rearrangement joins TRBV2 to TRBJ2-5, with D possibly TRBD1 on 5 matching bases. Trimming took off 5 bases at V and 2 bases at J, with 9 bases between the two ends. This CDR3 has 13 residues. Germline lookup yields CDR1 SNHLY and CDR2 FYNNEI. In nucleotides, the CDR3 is TGTGCCAGCAGTCCAACAGGACAAGAGACCCAGTACTTC. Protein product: CASSPTGQETQYF.

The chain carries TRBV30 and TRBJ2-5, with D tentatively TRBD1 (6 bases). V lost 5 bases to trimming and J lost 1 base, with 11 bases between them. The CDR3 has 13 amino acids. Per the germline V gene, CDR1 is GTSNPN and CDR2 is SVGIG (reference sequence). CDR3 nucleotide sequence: TGTGCCTGGGAGACAGGAGGCCAAGAGACCCAGTACTTC. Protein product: CAWETGGQETQYF.

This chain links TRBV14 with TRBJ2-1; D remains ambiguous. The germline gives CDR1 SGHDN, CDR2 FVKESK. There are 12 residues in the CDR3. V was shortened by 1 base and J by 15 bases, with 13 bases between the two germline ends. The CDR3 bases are TGTGCCAGCAGCCAAGTTACCCAGATTGCGTTCTTC. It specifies CASSQVTQIAFF.

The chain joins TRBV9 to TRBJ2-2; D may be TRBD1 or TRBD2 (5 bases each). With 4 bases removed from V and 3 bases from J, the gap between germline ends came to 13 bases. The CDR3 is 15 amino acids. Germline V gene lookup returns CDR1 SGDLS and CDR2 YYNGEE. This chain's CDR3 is CASSQRGDDTGELFF. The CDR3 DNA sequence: TGTGCCAGCAGCCAGCGAGGGGATGACACCGGGGAGCTGTTTTTT.

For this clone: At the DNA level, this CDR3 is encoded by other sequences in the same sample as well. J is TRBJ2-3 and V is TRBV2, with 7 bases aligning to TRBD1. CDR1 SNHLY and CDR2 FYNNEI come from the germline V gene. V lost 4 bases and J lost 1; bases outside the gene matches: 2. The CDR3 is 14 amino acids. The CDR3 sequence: CASSGTGGTDTQYF. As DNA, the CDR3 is TGTGCCAGCAGTGGGACAGGTGGCACAGATACGCAGTATTTT.

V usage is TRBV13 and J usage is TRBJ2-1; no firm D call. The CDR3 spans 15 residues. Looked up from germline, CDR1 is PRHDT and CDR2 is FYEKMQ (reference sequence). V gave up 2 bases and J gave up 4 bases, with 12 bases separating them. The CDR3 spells CASSLSSPWYNEQFF. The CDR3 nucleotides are TGTGCCAGCAGCTTATCGAGTCCGTGGTACAATGAGCAGTTCTTC. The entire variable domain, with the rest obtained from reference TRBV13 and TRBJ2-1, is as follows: AAGVIQSPRHLIKEKRETATLKCYPIPRHDTVYWYQQGPGQDPQFLISFYEKMQSDKGSIPDRFSAQQFSDYHSELNMSSLELGDSALYFCASSLSSPWYNEQFFGPGTRLTVL.

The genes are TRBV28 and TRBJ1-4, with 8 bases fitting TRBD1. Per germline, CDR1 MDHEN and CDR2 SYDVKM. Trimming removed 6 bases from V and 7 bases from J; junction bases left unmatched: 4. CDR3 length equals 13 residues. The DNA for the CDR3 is TGTGCCAGCAGCCGGACAGGGTTTGAAAAACTGTTTTTT. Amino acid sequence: CASSRTGFEKLFF. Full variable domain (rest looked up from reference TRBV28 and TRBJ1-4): DVKVTQSSRYLVKRTGEKVFLECVQDMDHENMFWYRQDPGLGLRLIYFSYDVKMKEKGDIPEGYSVSREKKERFSLILESASTNQTSMYLCASSRTGFEKLFFGSGTQLSVL.

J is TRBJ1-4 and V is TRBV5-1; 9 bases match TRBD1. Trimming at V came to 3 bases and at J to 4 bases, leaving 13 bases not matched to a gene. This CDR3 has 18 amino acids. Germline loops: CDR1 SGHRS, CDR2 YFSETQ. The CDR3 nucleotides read TGCGCCAGCAGCTACCTACCGGGACAGGGCGAGAGTAATGAAAAACTGTTTTTT. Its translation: CASSYLPGQGESNEKLFF.

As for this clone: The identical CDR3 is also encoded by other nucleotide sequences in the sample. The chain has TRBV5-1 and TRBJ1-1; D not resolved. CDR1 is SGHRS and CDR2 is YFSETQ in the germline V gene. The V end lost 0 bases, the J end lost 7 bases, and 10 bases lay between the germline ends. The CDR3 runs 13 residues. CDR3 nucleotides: TGCGCCAGCAGCTTGGCTGGGTACAGTGAAGCTTTCTTT. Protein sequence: CASSLAGYSEAFF.

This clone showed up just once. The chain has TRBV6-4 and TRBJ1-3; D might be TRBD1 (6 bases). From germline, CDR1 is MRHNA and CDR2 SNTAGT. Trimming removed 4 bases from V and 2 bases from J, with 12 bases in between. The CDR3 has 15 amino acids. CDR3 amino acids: CASSATGDPGNTIYF. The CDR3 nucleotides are TGTGCCAGCAGTGCGACAGGCGACCCTGGAAACACCATATATTTT.

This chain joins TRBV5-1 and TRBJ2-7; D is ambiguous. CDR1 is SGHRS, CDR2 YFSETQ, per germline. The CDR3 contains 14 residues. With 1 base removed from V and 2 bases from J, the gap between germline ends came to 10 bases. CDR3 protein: CASSLKFDTYEQYF. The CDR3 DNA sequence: TGCGCCAGCAGCTTGAAGTTCGACACCTACGAGCAGTACTTC.

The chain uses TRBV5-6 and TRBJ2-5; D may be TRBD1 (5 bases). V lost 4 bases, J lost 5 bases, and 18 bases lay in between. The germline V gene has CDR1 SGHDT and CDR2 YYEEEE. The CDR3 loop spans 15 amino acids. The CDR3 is CASSRPLRGGETQYF. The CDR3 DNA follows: TGTGCCAGCAGCCGCCCCCTAAGGGGCGGCGAGACCCAGTACTTC.

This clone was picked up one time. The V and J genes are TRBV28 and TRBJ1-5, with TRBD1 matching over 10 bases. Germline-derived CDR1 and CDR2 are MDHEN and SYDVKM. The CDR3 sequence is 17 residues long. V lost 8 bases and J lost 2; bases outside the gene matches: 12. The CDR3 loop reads CASVGTGALIGNQPQHF. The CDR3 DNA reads TGTGCCAGCGTTGGGACAGGGGCCTTGATTGGCAATCAGCCCCAGCATTTT.

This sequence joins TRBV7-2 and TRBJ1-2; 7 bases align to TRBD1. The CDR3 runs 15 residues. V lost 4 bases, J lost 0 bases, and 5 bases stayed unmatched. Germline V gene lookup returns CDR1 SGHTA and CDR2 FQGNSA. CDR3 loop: CASSYRGGANYGYTF. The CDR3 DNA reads TGTGCCAGCAGCTACAGGGGAGGGGCTAACTATGGCTACACCTTC.

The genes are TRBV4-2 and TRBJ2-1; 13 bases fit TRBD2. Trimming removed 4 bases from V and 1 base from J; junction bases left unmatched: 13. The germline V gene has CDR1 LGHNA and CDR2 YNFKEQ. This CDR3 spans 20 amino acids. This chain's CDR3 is CASSPLGLAGATGSYNEQFF. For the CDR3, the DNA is TGTGCCAGCAGCCCACTTGGACTAGCGGGAGCCACCGGGTCCTACAATGAGCAGTTCTTC.

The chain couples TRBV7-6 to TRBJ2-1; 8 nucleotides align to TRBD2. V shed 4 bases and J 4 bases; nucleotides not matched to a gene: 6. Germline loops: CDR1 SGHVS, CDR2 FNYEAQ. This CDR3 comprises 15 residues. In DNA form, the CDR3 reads TGTGCCAGCAGCTATCGGGAGGGGAGTTACAATGAGCAGTTCTTC. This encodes CASSYREGSYNEQFF.